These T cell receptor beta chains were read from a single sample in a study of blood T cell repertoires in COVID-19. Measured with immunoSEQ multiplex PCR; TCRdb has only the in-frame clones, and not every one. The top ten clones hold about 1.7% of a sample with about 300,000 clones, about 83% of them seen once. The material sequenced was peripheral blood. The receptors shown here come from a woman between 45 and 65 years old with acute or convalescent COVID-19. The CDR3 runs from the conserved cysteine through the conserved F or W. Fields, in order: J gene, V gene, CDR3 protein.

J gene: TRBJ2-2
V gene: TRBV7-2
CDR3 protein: CASRAGGLYTGELFF

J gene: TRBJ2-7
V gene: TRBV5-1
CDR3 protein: CASSWGGLASYVYEQYF

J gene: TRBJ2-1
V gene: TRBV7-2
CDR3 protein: CASSLGPQVSEQFF

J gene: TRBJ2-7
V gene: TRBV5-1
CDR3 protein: CASRRTGNSYEQYF

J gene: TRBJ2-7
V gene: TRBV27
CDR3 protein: CASSLNPQSHYEQYF

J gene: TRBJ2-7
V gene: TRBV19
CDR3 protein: CATREAGTGYEQYF

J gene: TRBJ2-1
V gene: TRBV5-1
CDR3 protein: CASSPGPDRDSYNEQFF

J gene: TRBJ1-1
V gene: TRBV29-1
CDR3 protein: CSVETGLGQETMNTEAFF

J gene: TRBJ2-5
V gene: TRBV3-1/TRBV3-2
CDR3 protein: CASSQDPTGGETQYF

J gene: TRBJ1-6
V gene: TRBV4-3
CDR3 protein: CASSPRGNSPLHF

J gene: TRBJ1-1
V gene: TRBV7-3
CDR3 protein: CASSLSAGGNTEAFF

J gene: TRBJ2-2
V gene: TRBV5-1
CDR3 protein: CATQQAAFLSPGELFF

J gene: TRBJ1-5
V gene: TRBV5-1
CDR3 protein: CASSPDSDQPQHF

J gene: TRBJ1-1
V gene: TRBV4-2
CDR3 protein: CASSQDSGTITEAFF

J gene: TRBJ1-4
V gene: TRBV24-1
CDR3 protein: CATSDPTGTGEKLFF

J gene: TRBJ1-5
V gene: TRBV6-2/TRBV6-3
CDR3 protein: CASTPGTDGQPQHF

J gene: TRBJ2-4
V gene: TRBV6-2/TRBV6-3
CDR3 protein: CASSYVLGGERNIQYF

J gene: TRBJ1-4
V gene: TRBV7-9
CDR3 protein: CASSQPGANEKLFF

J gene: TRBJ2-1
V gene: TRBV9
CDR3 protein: CASSVGGPRNEQFF

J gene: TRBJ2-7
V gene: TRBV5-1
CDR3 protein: CASSDRDRRLYEQYF

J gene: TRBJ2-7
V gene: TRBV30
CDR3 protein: CAWSVREWREQYF

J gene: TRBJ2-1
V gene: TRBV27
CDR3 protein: CASTPRGGSVSYNEQFF

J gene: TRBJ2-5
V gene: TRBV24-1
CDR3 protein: CATSDLSREEETQYF

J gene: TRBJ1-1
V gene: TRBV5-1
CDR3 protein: CASSGTGLNTEAFF

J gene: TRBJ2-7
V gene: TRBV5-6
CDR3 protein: CASSPLSGNEQYF

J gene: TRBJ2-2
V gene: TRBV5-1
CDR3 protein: CASSPGLAGTGELFF

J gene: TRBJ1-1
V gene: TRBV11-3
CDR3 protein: CASSFHRVNTEAFF

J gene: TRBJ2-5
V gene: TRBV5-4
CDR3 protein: CASSSGQEETQYF

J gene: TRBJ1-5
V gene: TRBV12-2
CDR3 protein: CASRPGQVSSQPQHF

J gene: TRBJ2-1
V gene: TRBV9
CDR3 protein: CASSPTRVNEQFF

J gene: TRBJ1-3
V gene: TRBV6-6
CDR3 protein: CASSYPGNTIYF

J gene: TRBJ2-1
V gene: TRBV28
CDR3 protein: CASSPKRARAYNEQFF

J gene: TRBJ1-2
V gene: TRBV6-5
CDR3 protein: CASTRDFREDYGYTF

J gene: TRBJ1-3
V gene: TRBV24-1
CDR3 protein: CATSDRAGNTIYF

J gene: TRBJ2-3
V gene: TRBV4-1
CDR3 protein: CASSQRLTGLADTQYF

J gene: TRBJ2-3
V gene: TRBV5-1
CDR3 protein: CASSSPEGLAIPDTQYF

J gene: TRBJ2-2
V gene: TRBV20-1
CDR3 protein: CSASSIGTSNTGELFF

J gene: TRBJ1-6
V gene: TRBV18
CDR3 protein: CASSPAGQGVSPLHF

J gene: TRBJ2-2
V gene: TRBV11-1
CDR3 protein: CASSLDSYTGELFF

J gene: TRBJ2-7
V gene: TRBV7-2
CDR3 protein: CASSLVPASGSYEQYF

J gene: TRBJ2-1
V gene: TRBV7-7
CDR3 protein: CASSIDRDKDEQFF

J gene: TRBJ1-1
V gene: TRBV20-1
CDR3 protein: CSASGPPMNTEAFF

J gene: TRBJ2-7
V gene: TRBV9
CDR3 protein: CASSVAQGSYEQYF

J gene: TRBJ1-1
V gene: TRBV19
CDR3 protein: CASTHPVRGRYEAFF

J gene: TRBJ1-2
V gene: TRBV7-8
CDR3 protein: CASSLVRTDYGYTF

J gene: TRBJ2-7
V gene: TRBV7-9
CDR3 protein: CASSPRGTSGYEQYF

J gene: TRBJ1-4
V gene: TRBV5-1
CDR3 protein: CASSLAAANEKLFF

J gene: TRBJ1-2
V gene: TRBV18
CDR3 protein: CASSPFRVWGYTF

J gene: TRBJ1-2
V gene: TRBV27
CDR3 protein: CASTPRQGLLYGYTF

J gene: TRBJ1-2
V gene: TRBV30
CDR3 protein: CAWSGPSQGSRFYTF

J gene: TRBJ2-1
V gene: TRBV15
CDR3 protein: CATSDLLDYNEQFF

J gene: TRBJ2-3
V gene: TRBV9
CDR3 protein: CASSVDIATTDTQYF

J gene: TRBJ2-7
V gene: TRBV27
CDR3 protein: CASSSIDRGVHYEQYF